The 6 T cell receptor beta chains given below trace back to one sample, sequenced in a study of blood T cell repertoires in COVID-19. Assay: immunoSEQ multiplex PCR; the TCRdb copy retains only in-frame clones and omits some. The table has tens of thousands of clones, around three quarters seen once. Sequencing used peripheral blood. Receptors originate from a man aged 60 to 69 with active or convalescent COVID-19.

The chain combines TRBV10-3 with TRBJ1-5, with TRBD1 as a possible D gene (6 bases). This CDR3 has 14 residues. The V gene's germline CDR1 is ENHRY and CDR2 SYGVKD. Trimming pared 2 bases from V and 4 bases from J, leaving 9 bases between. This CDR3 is CAISEDRLNQPQHF. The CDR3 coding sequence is TGTGCCATCAGTGAGGACAGGCTTAATCAGCCCCAGCATTTT.

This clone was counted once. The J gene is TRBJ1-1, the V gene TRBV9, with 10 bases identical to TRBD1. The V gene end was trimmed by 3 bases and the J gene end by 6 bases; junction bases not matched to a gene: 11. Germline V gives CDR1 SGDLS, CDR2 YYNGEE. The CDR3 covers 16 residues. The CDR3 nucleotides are TGTGCCAGCAGCGACATTGGGACAGGGGTGGCGGCTGAAGCTTTCTTT. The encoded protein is CASSDIGTGVAAEAFF.

The CDR3 sequence is CASSSTAAGEETQYF. DNA for the CDR3: TGTGCCAGCAGTTCCACCGCTGCAGGGGAAGAGACCCAGTACTTC. The gene calls are TRBV6-5 and TRBJ2-5, with a possible D match to TRBD1 (6 bases). Germline lookup yields CDR1 MNHEY and CDR2 SVGAGI. This CDR3 contains 15 residues. V was cut by 4 bases and J by 3 bases, with 15 bases left in between.

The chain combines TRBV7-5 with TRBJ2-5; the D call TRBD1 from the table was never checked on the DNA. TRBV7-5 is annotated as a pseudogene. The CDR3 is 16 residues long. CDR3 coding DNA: TGTGTCAGAAGCCCTCCCGGGACAGCTTTGTTGTGGTCCCAGTACTTC. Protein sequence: CVRSPPGTALLWSQYF.

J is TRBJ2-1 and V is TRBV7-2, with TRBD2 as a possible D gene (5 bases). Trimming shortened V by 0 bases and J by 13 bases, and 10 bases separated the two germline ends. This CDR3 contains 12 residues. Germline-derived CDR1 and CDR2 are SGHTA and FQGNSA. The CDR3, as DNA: TGTGCCAGCAGCTTAGCGGACCTAGCTCAGTTCTTC. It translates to CASSLADLAQFF. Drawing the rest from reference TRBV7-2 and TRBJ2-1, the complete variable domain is GAGVSQSPSNKVTEKGKDVELRCDPISGHTALYWYRQSLGQGLEFLIYFQGNSAPDKSGLPSDRFSAERTGGSVSTLTIQRTQQEDSAVYLCASSLADLAQFFGPGTRLTVL.

For the CDR3, the DNA is TGTGCCAGCAGCTTAGACAGGGCCTACAATGAGCAGTTCTTC. Its translation: CASSLDRAYNEQFF. V and J are TRBV7-8 and TRBJ2-1; D is perhaps TRBD1 (6 bases). Germline values: CDR1 SGHVS, CDR2 FQNEAQ. Trimming stripped 1 base from V and 2 bases from J, with 6 bases between. This CDR3 spans 14 amino acids.